This TCR beta chain is from a study of early T cells in non-severe SARS-CoV-2 infection. One entry per CDR3 protein, called by TCRdb with MiXCR from the 5' RACE reads. The sample includes 50,000 to 60,000 distinct CDR3 sequences, more than 6.5% of them seen just once. About this clonotype itself: The antigen remains unidentified.

Study observations and caveats: Sequences matched to VDJdb favored anti-spike CD8 responses, while private and CD4 specificities were missed.

Sequenced here: whole blood, sampled at baseline. This receptor was identified in an adult who was a healthcare worker with PCR-confirmed SARS-CoV-2 infection or an uninfected control (not recorded which).

The CDR3: CASSVMDRDTQYF. In DNA, the CDR3 is TGTGCCAGCAGCGTAATGGATCGAGATACGCAGTATTTT. This chain connects TRBV9 to TRBJ2-3; D unclear. Trimming cost V 1 base and J 5 bases, with 8 bases left between them. Per the germline V gene, CDR1 is SGDLS and CDR2 is YYNGEE. The CDR3 length is 13 residues.